The 26 T cell receptor beta chains given below trace back to one sample, sequenced in a study of multiple sclerosis patients with progressive multifocal leukoencephalopathy. TCRdb's copy holds only in-frame clones and misses some; the assay was immunoSEQ multiplex PCR. The sample lists around 30,000 clones, 89% seen once, with about 1.5% in the top ten. Sample time point: before natalizumab initiation. The specimen was PBMCs. The receptor source for this set is a human donor with multiple sclerosis.

This chain joins TRBV15 and TRBJ2-1, with 7 nucleotides matching TRBD2. Germline CDR1 LNHNV, CDR2 YYDKDF (reference sequence). J gave up 7 bases and V 1 base, and 7 bases lay outside the gene matches. CDR3 length: 15 amino acids. In nucleotides, the CDR3 is TGTGCCACCAGCAGAGCGGATCGGGGAGGGAATGAGCAGTTCTTC. Translation gives CATSRADRGGNEQFF.

The V and J genes are TRBV4-2 and TRBJ2-2, with 11 bases matching TRBD2. The ends lost 0 bases at V and 4 bases at J; junction bases unmatched: 4. Germline values: CDR1 LGHNA, CDR2 YNFKEQ. This CDR3 has 17 residues. In nucleotides, the CDR3 is TGTGCCAGCAGCCAAGAGAGCCTAGCGGGAGGCACCGGGGAGCTGTTTTTT. Translation gives CASSQESLAGGTGELFF.

V is TRBV7-9 and J is TRBJ1-4; a possible D gene is TRBD1 (6 bases). Per germline, CDR1 SEHNR and CDR2 FQNEAQ (reference sequence). The CDR3 is 15 amino acids. V was pared by 7 bases and J by 6 bases, with 18 bases between. The CDR3 sequence: CASTRGGGKDEKLFF. The DNA for the CDR3 is TGTGCCAGCACCCGCGGAGGGGGAAAAGATGAAAAACTGTTTTTT. Full variable domain (remainder filled in from reference TRBV7-9 and TRBJ1-4): DTGVSQNPRHKITKRGQNVTFRCDPISEHNRLYWYRQTLGQGPEFLTYFQNEAQLEKSRLLSDRFSAERPKGSFSTLEIQRTEQGDSAMYLCASTRGGGKDEKLFFGSGTQLSVL.

The chain has TRBV7-2 and TRBJ2-3, with 11 bases matching TRBD2. The germline gives CDR1 SGHTA, CDR2 FQGNSA. With V trimmed by 5 bases and J by 0 bases, 13 bases remained unmatched. This CDR3 region has 19 residues. CDR3 coding DNA: TGTGCCAGCAGCCCCTCACTAGCGGGAGTTGAACGTAGCACAGATACGCAGTATTTT. Protein sequence: CASSPSLAGVERSTDTQYF. Full variable domain (outside the CDR3, taken from reference TRBV7-2 and TRBJ2-3): GAGVSQSPSNKVTEKGKDVELRCDPISGHTALYWYRQSLGQGLEFLIYFQGNSAPDKSGLPSDRFSAERTGGSVSTLTIQRTQQEDSAVYLCASSPSLAGVERSTDTQYFGPGTRLTVL.

CDR3 residues: CASRDDRGPDTEAFF. The DNA for the CDR3 is TGTGCCAGCAGGGATGACAGGGGGCCGGACACTGAAGCTTTCTTT. The chain employs TRBV28 and TRBJ1-1; 10 bases line up with TRBD1. CDR1 MDHEN and CDR2 SYDVKM come from the germline V gene. After removal of 6 bases from V and 3 bases from J, the junction contained 7 bases not matched to a gene. The CDR3 consists of 15 residues. The whole variable domain, remainder taken from reference TRBV28 and TRBJ1-1, is DVKVTQSSRYLVKRTGEKVFLECVQDMDHENMFWYRQDPGLGLRLIYFSYDVKMKEKGDIPEGYSVSREKKERFSLILESASTNQTSMYLCASRDDRGPDTEAFFGQGTRLTVV.

The chain uses TRBV9 and TRBJ2-7; 9 bases are shared with TRBD2. The CDR3 is 16 amino acids. The germline V gene encodes CDR1 SGDLS and CDR2 YYNGEE. V gave up 0 bases and J gave up 2 bases; unmatched junction bases: 6. The CDR3 DNA sequence: TGTGCCAGCAGCGTAGGTCCTAGCGGGACTCCCTACGAGCAGTACTTC. Translation gives CASSVGPSGTPYEQYF.

The table lists this clone with a few counts. The rearrangement links TRBV28 to TRBJ1-5; D unclear. V lost 7 bases and J lost 8, with 12 bases in between. Germline V gives CDR1 MDHEN, CDR2 SYDVKM. The CDR3 loop spans 12 amino acids. For the CDR3, the DNA is TGTGCCAGCACGCCTGGATATGAGCCCCAGCATTTT. This sequence encodes CASTPGYEPQHF.

V gene TRBV10-3 combines with J gene TRBJ2-1; D gene ambiguous. The ends were cut back, 5 bases at V and 1 base at J, with 15 bases in the middle. The germline V gene encodes CDR1 ENHRY and CDR2 SYGVKD. This CDR3 contains 16 residues. CDR3 nucleotide sequence: TGTGCCATCAGTACCGAGTCCCGCGGATCCTACAATGAGCAGTTCTTC. Protein product: CAISTESRGSYNEQFF.

This clone is a singleton in its sample. The chain joins TRBV27 to TRBJ2-1, with 8 nucleotides matching TRBD1. J gave up 4 bases and V 3 bases, and 8 bases lay outside the gene matches. The V gene's germline CDR1 is MNHEY and CDR2 SMNVEV (reference sequence). CDR3 length: 16 amino acids. As DNA, the CDR3 is TGTGCCAGCAGTTTGGGACAGGCCCCGGCTTACAATGAGCAGTTCTTC. This encodes CASSLGQAPAYNEQFF.

This clone was counted between two and nine times. V and J are TRBV27 and TRBJ2-7; D not certain. Looked up from germline, CDR1 is MNHEY and CDR2 is SMNVEV (reference sequence). V gave up 0 bases and J gave up 6 bases, with 9 bases separating them. The CDR3 extends over 13 amino acids. CDR3 in amino acids: CASSLSMVSEQYF. CDR3 sequence (DNA): TGTGCCAGCAGTTTATCGATGGTATCCGAGCAGTACTTC.

The CDR3 spells CASSQGQGSTDTQYF. CDR3 sequence (DNA): TGCGCCAGCAGCCAGGGACAGGGGAGCACAGATACGCAGTATTTT. The chain carries TRBV4-3 and TRBJ2-3; 10 bases align to TRBD1. Germline V gene data show CDR1 as LGHNA and CDR2 as YSLEER. CDR3 length: 15 amino acids. The junction had 0 bases not matched to a gene; V was cut back by 3 bases and J by 0 bases.

This chain links TRBV7-2 with TRBJ2-2; D may be TRBD2 (6 bases). The CDR3 runs 17 residues. From germline, CDR1 is SGHTA and CDR2 FQGNSA. V lost 1 base, J lost 4 bases, and 16 bases lay in between. The CDR3 bases are TGTGCCAGCAGCTTAGGCGGGAATCGTCGTCGCACCGGGGAGCTGTTTTTT. Translated: CASSLGGNRRRTGELFF.

This chain uses TRBV5-4 with TRBJ2-5; 9 positions agree with TRBD1. The CDR3 is 14 residues long. Germline values: CDR1 SGHNT, CDR2 YYREEE (reference sequence). The J segment lost 5 bases and the V segment lost 2 bases, leaving 4 bases of the junction unmatched. This CDR3 reads CASSLQGARETQYF. CDR3 coding DNA: TGTGCCAGCAGCTTACAGGGGGCCCGGGAGACCCAGTACTTC.

The V and J genes are TRBV4-2 and TRBJ2-1, with D possibly being TRBD2 (6 bases). With 4 bases removed from V and 2 bases from J, the gap between germline ends came to 18 bases. Germline loops: CDR1 LGHNA, CDR2 YNFKEQ. The CDR3 extends over 17 amino acids. The CDR3 nucleotides are TGTGCCAGCAGCCTAACGGCAATCAGGGAGGCCTACAATGAGCAGTTCTTC. Encoded protein: CASSLTAIREAYNEQFF.

The J gene is TRBJ2-1, the V gene TRBV15; D gene unclear. The CDR3 contains 15 residues. V was shortened by 1 base and J by 0 bases, with 7 bases between the two germline ends. Germline loops: CDR1 LNHNV, CDR2 YYDKDF (reference sequence). CDR3 region: CATSRVRSSYNEQFF. The CDR3 DNA reads as TGTGCCACCAGCAGAGTCCGAAGCTCCTACAATGAGCAGTTCTTC.

This clone was recorded a few times. The CDR3 reads CASSPWTTGELFF. The CDR3 nucleotides read TGTGCCAGCAGCCCCTGGACCACGGGGGAGCTGTTTTTT. This sequence joins TRBV11-1 and TRBJ2-2; D ambiguous. The CDR3 is 13 amino acids. V was trimmed by 5 bases and J by 8 bases, leaving 12 bases between them. The germline V gene has CDR1 SGHAT and CDR2 FQDESV (reference sequence).

The chain is built from TRBV27 and TRBJ1-5; maybe TRBD1 (6 bases). The CDR3 has 15 amino acids. Trimming left V 8 bases short and J 2 bases short, with 16 bases between. Germline V gives CDR1 MNHEY, CDR2 SMNVEV (reference sequence). CDR3 bases: TGTGCCAGCTGGGACCCCAACAGGGGCAATCAGCCCCAGCATTTT. The encoded protein is CASWDPNRGNQPQHF.

This clone was counted between two and nine times. V and J are TRBV27 and TRBJ1-2; D gene unclear. The V and J ends lost 6 bases and 7 bases respectively, with 21 bases between them. Germline loops: CDR1 MNHEY, CDR2 SMNVEV (reference sequence). CDR3 length equals 15 residues. The CDR3 sequence: CASSPSMSAPTGYTF. CDR3 in DNA: TGTGCCAGCAGCCCCAGTATGTCGGCTCCTACTGGCTACACCTTC.

The V call is TRBV28, the J call TRBJ2-7; 10 bases align to TRBD2. CDR3 length: 14 residues. Germline trimming cut 3 bases from V and 2 bases from J; bases unmatched to any gene: 1. The V gene's germline CDR1 is MDHEN and CDR2 SYDVKM. Here the CDR3 DNA reads TGTGCCAGCAGTTTGAGCGGGAGGGCCTACGAGCAGTACTTC. Translation gives CASSLSGRAYEQYF.

V usage is TRBV6-1 and J usage is TRBJ1-5; weak D call: TRBD1 (5 bases). Deletions cut 7 bases from V and 4 bases from J, with 17 bases between. The CDR3 runs 15 residues. Germline assignment: CDR1 MNHNS and CDR2 SASEGT. The CDR3 here is CASTKAPGGNQPQHF. The CDR3 nucleotides read TGTGCCAGCACCAAGGCCCCGGGGGGAAATCAGCCCCAGCATTTT.

This chain uses TRBV18 with TRBJ2-7; D remains unclear. Germline V gene sequence: CDR1 KGHSH, CDR2 LQKENI. CDR3 size: 14 residues. Trimming removed 5 bases from V and 2 bases from J, with 13 bases in between. The CDR3, as DNA: TGTGCCAGCTCAACCCGAGCGCCTCCCTACGAGCAGTACTTC. Residues: CASSTRAPPYEQYF.

CDR3 DNA: TGCGCCAGCAGCTTGAGACAGGGGTCGCCCGGGGAGCTGTTTTTT. This gives the protein CASSLRQGSPGELFF. This chain uses TRBV5-1 with TRBJ2-2; 8 bases are a match to TRBD1. Germline V gene data show CDR1 as SGHRS and CDR2 as YFSETQ. The CDR3 sequence is 15 residues long. Germline trimming cut 1 base from V and 6 bases from J; bases unmatched to any gene: 5.

This rearrangement joins TRBV2 to TRBJ1-3; no reliable D call. The CDR3 is made up of 16 amino acids. The germline V gene encodes CDR1 SNHLY and CDR2 FYNNEI. V was trimmed by 4 bases and J by 1 base, leaving 14 bases between them. The CDR3 DNA is TGTGCCAGCAGTGTCGGAACATATAGATCTGGAAACACCATATATTTT. Translation: CASSVGTYRSGNTIYF.

This clone has only a few counts. The J gene is TRBJ2-2, the V gene TRBV27; TRBD2 matches 9 bases. Germline CDR1 reads MNHEY; CDR2 reads SMNVEV (reference sequence). The J segment lost 4 bases and the V segment lost 2 bases, leaving 2 bases of the junction unmatched. The length of the CDR3 is 15 residues. The CDR3 is CASSLLAGPTGELFF. In nucleotides, the CDR3 is TGTGCCAGCAGTTTACTAGCGGGACCCACCGGGGAGCTGTTTTTT.

The V gene is TRBV6-4, the J gene TRBJ1-2; the D is unclear. Germline assignment: CDR1 MRHNA and CDR2 SNTAGT. This CDR3 is built from 14 residues. With 3 bases removed from V and 6 bases from J, the gap between germline ends came to 14 bases. The CDR3 nucleotides read TGTGCCAGCAGTGAGGGCTGGAAAAGCGATGGCTACACCTTC. It is translated as CASSEGWKSDGYTF.

J is TRBJ2-7 and V is TRBV7-2; D is perhaps TRBD1 or TRBD2 (5 bases each). The CDR3 is 13 residues long. V lost 6 bases and J 4 bases, leaving 13 bases between the germline ends. Per the germline V gene, CDR1 is SGHTA and CDR2 is FQGNSA. CDR3 coding DNA: TGTGCCAGCAGACGGGACGCAAGTTACGAGCAGTACTTC. Translating gives CASRRDASYEQYF.